This passage covers 31 T cell receptor beta chains from one sample sequenced in a study of T cells in localized non-small cell lung cancer. Produced via immunoSEQ multiplex PCR; TCRdb's table is partial and in-frame only. The sample lists 40,000 to 55,000 clones, under 90% occurring once. The sequencing here drew on peripheral blood mononuclear cells, taken before any cancer treatment. These receptors were collected from a man aged 40 to 70 with stage III lung adenocarcinoma.

The rearrangement uses TRBV5-1 and TRBJ2-7; the D is unclear. CDR1 is SGHRS, CDR2 YFSETQ, per germline. The CDR3 consists of 12 residues. Trimming pared 5 bases from V and 4 bases from J, leaving 10 bases between. This chain's CDR3 is CASSERNYEQYF. CDR3 in DNA: TGCGCCAGCAGTGAAAGGAATTACGAGCAGTACTTC. The full variable domain, with the rest looked up from reference TRBV5-1 and TRBJ2-7, is KAGVTQTPRYLIKTRGQQVTLSCSPISGHRSVSWYQQTPGQGLQFLFEYFSETQRNKGNFPGRFSGRQFSNSRSEMNVSTLELGDSALYLCASSERNYEQYFGPGTRLTVT.

J is TRBJ2-3 and V is TRBV5-1; TRBD1 matches 7 bases. CDR1 is SGHRS, CDR2 YFSETQ, per germline. The J segment lost 2 bases and the V segment lost 1 base, leaving 13 bases of the junction unmatched. The CDR3 sequence is 18 residues long. CDR3 residues: CASSLIVVGTANTDTQYF. Written as DNA, the CDR3 is TGCGCCAGCAGCTTGATAGTCGTTGGGACAGCTAACACAGATACGCAGTATTTT.

The chain couples TRBV19 to TRBJ2-1, with TRBD2 matching 7 bases. The J segment lost 5 bases and the V segment lost 1 base, leaving 8 bases of the junction unmatched. Germline CDR1 LNHDA, CDR2 SQIVND (reference sequence). The CDR3 totals 16 residues. The CDR3 region has the DNA TGTGCCAGTAGTATAGTTACTGGAGCGGGGCACAATGAGCAGTTCTTC. This sequence encodes CASSIVTGAGHNEQFF.

The rearrangement uses TRBV5-6 and TRBJ2-3; TRBD2 agrees at 7 bases. The germline V gene has CDR1 SGHDT and CDR2 YYEEEE. Germline trimming cut 1 base from V and 6 bases from J; bases unmatched to any gene: 8. The CDR3 consists of 15 residues. The CDR3 spells CASSLSSGEGDTQYF. As DNA, the CDR3 is TGTGCCAGCAGCTTGTCAAGCGGGGAGGGGGATACGCAGTATTTT. The variable domain in full, with the rest retrieved from reference TRBV5-6 and TRBJ2-3, is DAGVTQSPTHLIKTRGQQVTLRCSPKSGHDTVSWYQQALGQGPQFIFQYYEEEERQRGNFPDRFSGHQFPNYSSELNVNALLLGDSALYLCASSLSSGEGDTQYFGPGTRLTVL.

The sample holds one count of this clone. This rearrangement joins TRBV7-6 to TRBJ2-3, with 11 bases fitting TRBD2. Looked up from germline, CDR1 is SGHVS and CDR2 is FNYEAQ. The CDR3 spans 15 residues. The J segment lost 4 bases and the V segment lost 5 bases, leaving 5 bases of the junction unmatched. The CDR3 bases are TGTGCCAGCAGCCAGACTAGCGGGGAGGCAGATACGCAGTATTTT. Translation gives CASSQTSGEADTQYF.

CDR3 residues: CASRLGPGAGYEQYF. In DNA, the CDR3 is TGCGCCAGCAGGCTAGGCCCAGGGGCCGGATACGAGCAGTACTTC. V and J are TRBV4-1 and TRBJ2-7, with a possible D match to TRBD1 (6 bases). From germline, CDR1 is MGHRA and CDR2 YSYEKL. The CDR3 consists of 15 residues. V was clipped by 6 bases and J by 4 bases, with 19 bases between them.

The J gene is TRBJ1-5, the V gene TRBV30; TRBD1 matches at 8 bases. Germline loops: CDR1 GTSNPN, CDR2 SVGIG (reference sequence). J gave up 0 bases and V 1 base, and 8 bases lay outside the gene matches. This CDR3 spans 17 amino acids. Here the CDR3 DNA reads TGTGCCTGGAGTGCCGAGACAGGGGCCCATAGCAATCAGCCCCAGCATTTT. As protein: CAWSAETGAHSNQPQHF.

The rearrangement uses TRBV9 and TRBJ2-7; TRBD2 might be the D (6 bases). Germline loops: CDR1 SGDLS, CDR2 YYNGEE. This CDR3 has 11 residues. V dropped 3 bases and J dropped 10 bases, with 11 bases sitting between them. CDR3 DNA: TGTGCCAGCAGCGCCAGCGGGCCCCAGTACTTC. It specifies CASSASGPQYF.

The V call is TRBV30, the J call TRBJ2-4; 8 nucleotides agree with TRBD1. CDR3 length: 15 residues. V was pared by 2 bases and J by 0 bases, with 3 bases of the junction left unmatched. Germline CDR1 is GTSNPN and CDR2 is SVGIG (reference sequence). The DNA for the CDR3 is TGTGCCTGGAGTCTACAGGGGGGAGCCAAAAACATTCAGTACTTC. It translates to CAWSLQGGAKNIQYF.

V gene TRBV15 combines with J gene TRBJ2-5; TRBD2 might be the D (5 bases). This CDR3 is 13 amino acids long. The V and J ends lost 3 bases and 4 bases respectively, with 9 bases between them. The germline V gene encodes CDR1 LNHNV and CDR2 YYDKDF (reference sequence). The CDR3 spells CATSSGVLETQYF. The CDR3, as DNA: TGTGCCACCAGCAGCGGGGTTTTAGAGACCCAGTACTTC. Together with reference TRBV15 and TRBJ2-5, the CDR3 gives the full variable domain: DAMVIQNPRYQVTQFGKPVTLSCSQTLNHNVMYWYQQKSSQAPKLLFHYYDKDFNNEADTPDNFQSRRPNTSFCFLDIRSPGLGDTAMYLCATSSGVLETQYFGPGTRLLVL.

The chain uses TRBV5-5 and TRBJ1-2, with 7 bases that match TRBD1. From germline, CDR1 is SGHKS and CDR2 YYEKEE (reference sequence). This CDR3 contains 12 residues. After removal of 4 bases from V and 8 bases from J, the junction contained 5 bases not matched to a gene. The CDR3 sequence: CASSLGQKGYTF. The CDR3 DNA follows: TGTGCCAGCAGCCTGGGACAGAAAGGCTACACCTTC. Supplemented by reference TRBV5-5 and TRBJ1-2, the full variable domain reads DAGVTQSPTHLIKTRGQQVTLRCSPISGHKSVSWYQQVLGQGPQFIFQYYEKEERGRGNFPDRFSARQFPNYSSELNVNALLLGDSALYLCASSLGQKGYTFGSGTRLTVV.

J is TRBJ2-4 and V is TRBV19; 11 nucleotides agree with TRBD1. The CDR3 is made up of 15 amino acids. Germline V gene sequence: CDR1 LNHDA, CDR2 SQIVND (reference sequence). The V and J ends lost 9 bases and 5 bases, in that order; junction bases with no gene match: 9. CDR3 nucleotide sequence: TGTGCCAGCCAAGAAAGGACAGGGGGCCAAAACATTCAGTACTTC. It encodes CASQERTGGQNIQYF.

The gene calls are TRBV19 and TRBJ2-3, with a weak D call TRBD1 (5 bases). In germline, CDR1 is LNHDA, CDR2 SQIVND (reference sequence). CDR3 size: 13 residues. Trimming took 5 bases from V and 4 from J, leaving 10 bases between them. The CDR3 nucleotides read TGTGCCAGTAGTGGGCAGGGCTCAGATACGCAGTATTTT. Its protein product is CASSGQGSDTQYF.

V usage is TRBV19 and J usage is TRBJ1-5; D is perhaps TRBD1 (5 bases). Germline assignment: CDR1 LNHDA and CDR2 SQIVND (reference sequence). V lost 7 bases and J 3 bases, leaving 10 bases between the germline ends. This CDR3 is 13 amino acids long. CDR3 bases: TGTGCCAGTACCGGGACCAACAATCAGCCCCAGCATTTT. Translation: CASTGTNNQPQHF.

J is TRBJ2-5 and V is TRBV30; 9 bases line up with TRBD2. The CDR3 has 17 residues. V dropped 1 base and J dropped 1; count of bases not matched to a gene: 10. Per the germline V gene, CDR1 is GTSNPN and CDR2 is SVGIG (reference sequence). The CDR3 here is CAWSGGIAGVLQETQYF. The DNA of the CDR3 is TGTGCCTGGAGTGGAGGGATAGCGGGGGTCCTCCAAGAGACCCAGTACTTC.

The rearrangement links TRBV18 to TRBJ2-7; perhaps TRBD2 as D (5 bases). V was trimmed by 2 bases and J by 2 bases, leaving 7 bases between them. Germline CDR1 reads KGHSH; CDR2 reads LQKENI. The CDR3 has 13 residues. DNA of the CDR3: TGTGCCAGCTCACCAGGAGGAACCTACGAGCAGTACTTC. Its protein product is CASSPGGTYEQYF.

This chain links TRBV28 with TRBJ2-7; 10 bases are shared with TRBD1. Trimming at V came to 4 bases and at J to 3 bases, leaving 6 bases not matched to a gene. This CDR3 is built from 15 residues. The germline gives CDR1 MDHEN, CDR2 SYDVKM. As DNA, the CDR3 is TGTGCCAGCAGTTCCTTAGGACAGGGGGACTACGAGCAGTACTTC. Protein: CASSSLGQGDYEQYF. Drawing the rest from reference TRBV28 and TRBJ2-7, the complete variable domain is DVKVTQSSRYLVKRTGEKVFLECVQDMDHENMFWYRQDPGLGLRLIYFSYDVKMKEKGDIPEGYSVSREKKERFSLILESASTNQTSMYLCASSSLGQGDYEQYFGPGTRLTVT.

As concerns this clone: The sample holds other DNA sequences that translate to the same CDR3. The rearrangement joins TRBV27 to TRBJ2-7, with a tentative D call TRBD2 (6 bases). V lost 5 bases, J lost 0 bases, and 11 bases lay in between. There are 14 residues in the CDR3. In germline, CDR1 is MNHEY, CDR2 SMNVEV (reference sequence). DNA of the CDR3: TGTGCCAGCAGTCTCGGGGGAAGCTCCTACGAGCAGTACTTC. Its protein is CASSLGGSSYEQYF.

This chain uses TRBV19 with TRBJ1-1, with D uncertain. Trimming cost V 6 bases and J 0 bases, with 11 bases left between them. CDR3 length equals 14 residues. Germline V gene sequence: CDR1 LNHDA, CDR2 SQIVND (reference sequence). DNA for the CDR3: TGTGCCAGTAGCCTGGGAGGAGTGAACACTGAAGCTTTCTTT. It encodes CASSLGGVNTEAFF.

This chain connects TRBV5-6 to TRBJ2-7; D is possibly TRBD2 (5 bases). The CDR3 spans 14 residues. Trimming removed 0 bases from V and 2 bases from J, with 9 bases in between. CDR1 is SGHDT, CDR2 YYEEEE, per germline. The CDR3 reads CASSLGPGTYEQYF. The CDR3 DNA sequence: TGTGCCAGCAGCTTGGGGCCGGGGACCTACGAGCAGTACTTC.

This sequence joins TRBV7-3 and TRBJ1-1, with a possible D match to TRBD1 (6 bases). Trimming cost V 0 bases and J 3 bases, with 8 bases left between them. The CDR3 covers 14 residues. Germline V CDR1 and CDR2: SGHTA, FQGTGA. CDR3 DNA sequence: TGTGCCAGCAGCTTAACCCCAGGGGACACTGAAGCTTTCTTT. Translating gives CASSLTPGDTEAFF.

V and J are TRBV12-5 and TRBJ2-3; D is unclear. Trimming stripped 4 bases from V and 6 bases from J, with 23 bases between. CDR1 LGHNT and CDR2 FRNRAP come from the germline V gene. The CDR3 runs 17 residues. The CDR3 region is CASGWLCDGLELDTQYF. The CDR3 DNA reads as TGTGCTAGTGGTTGGCTTTGTGACGGTTTGGAGCTCGATACGCAGTATTTT.

The chain is built from TRBV6-4 and TRBJ1-2, with D perhaps TRBD1 (5 bases). The CDR3 has 12 residues. CDR1 is MRHNA, CDR2 SNTAGT, per germline. The V gene lost 2 bases and the J gene lost 4 bases, with 5 bases spanning the gap. Here the CDR3 DNA reads TGTGCCAGCAGTGACAGGGGCTATGGCTACACCTTC. Translated, it gives CASSDRGYGYTF.

With respect to this clone: Compared with germline, one end of the junction differs, possibly owing to a read error. The chain recombines TRBV7-7 with TRBJ2-1; 11 bases line up with TRBD2. This CDR3 spans 15 amino acids. The V gene's germline CDR1 is SSHAT and CDR2 FNYEAQ (reference sequence). CDR3 region: CASSLGTSGDYEQFF. CDR3 sequence (DNA): TGTGCTAGCAGCTTGGGGACTAGCGGTGATTATGAGCAGTTCTTC.

This chain connects TRBV11-3 to TRBJ2-2; unclear D gene. CDR1 and CDR2 from the germline V gene are SGHNT and YENEEA. There are 14 residues in the CDR3. V was clipped by 0 bases and J by 1 base, with 3 bases between them. The CDR3 DNA is TGTGCCAGCAGCTTAGAGGGGAACACCGGGGAGCTGTTTTTT. It specifies CASSLEGNTGELFF.

The chain is built from TRBV9 and TRBJ1-1; perhaps TRBD1 as D (5 bases). Germline CDR1 is SGDLS and CDR2 is YYNGEE. The CDR3 is 16 amino acids. Between the trimmed V and J ends, which lost 2 bases and 1 base, there was a span of 15 bases. CDR3 sequence reads: CASSVLPGGTNTEAFF. CDR3 in DNA: TGTGCCAGCAGCGTTCTCCCCGGGGGGACGAACACTGAAGCTTTCTTT. The variable domain in full, completed from reference TRBV9 and TRBJ1-1, reads DSGVTQTPKHLITATGQRVTLRCSPRSGDLSVYWYQQSLDQGLQFLIQYYNGEERAKGNILERFSAQQFPDLHSELNLSSLELGDSALYFCASSVLPGGTNTEAFFGQGTRLTVV.

This clone was seen repeatedly, ten times or more. The chain combines TRBV10-1 with TRBJ2-7; 9 nucleotides match TRBD2. Looked up from germline, CDR1 is WNHNN and CDR2 is SYGVQD (reference sequence). The length of the CDR3 is 15 residues. Trimming removed 3 bases from V and 3 bases from J; junction bases left unmatched: 6. The CDR3 sequence: CASSEAGGKSYEQYF. CDR3 sequence (DNA): TGCGCCAGCAGTGAAGCGGGGGGTAAGAGCTACGAGCAGTACTTC.

This chain joins TRBV11-2 and TRBJ2-2, with D possibly being TRBD2 (6 bases). V was cut by 0 bases and J by 5 bases, with 10 bases left in between. Germline-derived CDR1 and CDR2 are SGHAT and FQNNGV. This CDR3 has 15 residues. In nucleotides, the CDR3 is TGTGCCAGCAGCTTAGATATGGGGACTACCGGGGAGCTGTTTTTT. Its translation is CASSLDMGTTGELFF.

The chain combines TRBV30 with TRBJ2-3; 9 bases fit TRBD2. V lost 3 bases, J lost 0 bases, and 4 bases stayed unmatched. The CDR3 consists of 15 residues. Germline V gene data show CDR1 as GTSNPN and CDR2 as SVGIG (reference sequence). The CDR3 here is CAWSETSGSTDTQYF. In DNA form, the CDR3 reads TGTGCCTGGAGCGAGACTAGCGGAAGCACAGATACGCAGTATTTT.

The rearrangement joins TRBV30 to TRBJ1-6, with a possible D match to TRBD1 (5 bases). V lost 4 bases and J 8 bases, leaving 12 bases between the germline ends. The CDR3 has 13 amino acids. Germline values: CDR1 GTSNPN, CDR2 SVGIG (reference sequence). The CDR3 here is CAWKRQGDSPLHF. The DNA for the CDR3 is TGTGCCTGGAAGAGGCAGGGAGATTCACCCCTCCACTTT.

The chain combines TRBV2 with TRBJ2-7; D perhaps matches TRBD1 (5 bases). Trimming shortened V by 1 base and J by 3 bases, and 13 bases separated the two germline ends. Germline V gene sequence: CDR1 SNHLY, CDR2 FYNNEI. The CDR3 sequence is 15 residues long. CDR3 sequence (DNA): TGTGCCAGCAGTGAAGGTCGATCAGGGTTCTACGAGCAGTACTTC. It translates to CASSEGRSGFYEQYF. The entire variable domain, with the rest obtained from reference TRBV2 and TRBJ2-7, is as follows: EPEVTQTPSHQVTQMGQEVILRCVPISNHLYFYWYRQILGQKVEFLVSFYNNEISEKSEIFDDQFSVERPDGSNFTLKIRSTKLEDSAMYFCASSEGRSGFYEQYFGPGTRLTVT.